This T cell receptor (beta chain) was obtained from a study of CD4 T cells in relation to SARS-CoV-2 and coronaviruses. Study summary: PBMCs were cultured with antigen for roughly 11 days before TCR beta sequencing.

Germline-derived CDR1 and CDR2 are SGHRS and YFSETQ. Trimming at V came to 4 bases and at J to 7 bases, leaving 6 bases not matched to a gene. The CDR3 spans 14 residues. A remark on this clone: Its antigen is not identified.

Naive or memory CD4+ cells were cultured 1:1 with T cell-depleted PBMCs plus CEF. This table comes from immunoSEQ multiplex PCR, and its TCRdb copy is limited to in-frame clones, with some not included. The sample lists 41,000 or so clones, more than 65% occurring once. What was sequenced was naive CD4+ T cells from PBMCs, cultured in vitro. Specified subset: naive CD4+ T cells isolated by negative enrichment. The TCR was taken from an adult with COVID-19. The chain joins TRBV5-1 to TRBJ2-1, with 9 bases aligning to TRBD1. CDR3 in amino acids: CASSLGQGLNEQFF. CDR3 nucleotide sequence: TGCGCCAGCAGCCTAGGACAGGGGTTGAATGAGCAGTTCTTC.